The text below deals with one TCR beta chain. Its specificity is not known. The data are from a study of cytomegalovirus exposure and HLA in healthy donors. Study observations and caveats: Exclusion as indistinguishable affected some V segments, including TRBV6-2 and TRBV6-3.

The study ran its PCR with 60 Vbeta and 13 Jbeta primers. Libraries were prepared by immunoSEQ multiplex PCR; TCRdb keeps only in-frame clonotypes and omits some of them. The repertoire includes about 210,000 clones, around 76% of them detected once, and 6% sits in the top ten. Germline V gives CDR1 LGHNA, CDR2 YNFKEQ. The CDR3 extends over 12 amino acids. Trimming stripped 8 bases from V and 2 bases from J, with 7 bases between. The rearrangement uses TRBV4-2 and TRBJ2-1, with D perhaps TRBD2 (5 bases). The sequenced sample consisted of PBMCs. The origin of this receptor is a man between 40 and 49 years old in good health and CMV-seropositive. DNA of the CDR3: TGTGCCAGCGGGAGCCCCTACAATGAGCAGTTCTTC. Translation: CASGSPYNEQFF.